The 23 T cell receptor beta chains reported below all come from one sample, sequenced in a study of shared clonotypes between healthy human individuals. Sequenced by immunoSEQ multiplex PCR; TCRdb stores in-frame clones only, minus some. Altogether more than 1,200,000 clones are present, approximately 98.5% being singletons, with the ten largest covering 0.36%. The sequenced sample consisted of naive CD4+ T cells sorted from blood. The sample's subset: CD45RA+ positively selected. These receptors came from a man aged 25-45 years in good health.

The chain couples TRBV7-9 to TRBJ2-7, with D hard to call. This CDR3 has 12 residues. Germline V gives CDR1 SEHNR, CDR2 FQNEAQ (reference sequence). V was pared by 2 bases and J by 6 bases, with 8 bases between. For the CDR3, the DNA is TGTGCCAGCAGCTTAAAGGATTTCGAGCAGTACTTC. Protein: CASSLKDFEQYF.

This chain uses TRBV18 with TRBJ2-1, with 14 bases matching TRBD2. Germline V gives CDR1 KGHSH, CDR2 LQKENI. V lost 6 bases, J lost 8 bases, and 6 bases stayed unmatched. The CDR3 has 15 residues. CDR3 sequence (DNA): TGTGCCAGCTCGGACGGGACTAGCGGGAGTCATGAGCAGTTCTTC. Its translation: CASSDGTSGSHEQFF.

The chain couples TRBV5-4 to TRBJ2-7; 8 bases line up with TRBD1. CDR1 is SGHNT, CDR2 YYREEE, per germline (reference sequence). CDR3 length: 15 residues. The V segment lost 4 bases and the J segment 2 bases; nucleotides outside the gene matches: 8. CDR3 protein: CASSPAWTGTYEQYF. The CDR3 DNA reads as TGTGCCAGCAGCCCCGCCTGGACAGGGACCTACGAGCAGTACTTC. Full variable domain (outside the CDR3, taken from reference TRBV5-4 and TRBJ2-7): ETGVTQSPTHLIKTRGQQVTLRCSSQSGHNTVSWYQQALGQGPQFIFQYYREEENGRGNFPPRFSGLQFPNYSSELNVNALELDDSALYLCASSPAWTGTYEQYFGPGTRLTVT.

The CDR3 nucleotides are TGTGCCAGCTCACCACCGAACAGGGTGCTAGGGCAGTACTTC. It encodes CASSPPNRVLGQYF. J is TRBJ2-7 and V is TRBV18, with D possibly being TRBD1 (6 bases). V was shortened by 0 bases and J by 9 bases, with 15 bases between the two germline ends. The CDR3 spans 14 residues. Germline V CDR1 and CDR2: KGHSH, LQKENI.

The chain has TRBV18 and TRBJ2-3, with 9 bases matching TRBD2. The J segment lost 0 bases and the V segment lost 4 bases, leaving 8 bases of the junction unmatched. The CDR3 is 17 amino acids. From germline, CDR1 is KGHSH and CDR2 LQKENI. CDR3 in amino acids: CASSLKETSGSTDTQYF. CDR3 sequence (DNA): TGTGCCAGCTCACTCAAGGAGACTAGCGGAAGCACAGATACGCAGTATTTT.

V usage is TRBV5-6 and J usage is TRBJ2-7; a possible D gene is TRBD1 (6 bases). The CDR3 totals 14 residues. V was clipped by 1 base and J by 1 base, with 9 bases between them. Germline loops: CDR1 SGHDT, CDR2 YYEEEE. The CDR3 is CASSLHGQSYEQYF. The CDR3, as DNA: TGTGCCAGCAGCTTGCATGGACAGTCCTACGAGCAGTACTTC.

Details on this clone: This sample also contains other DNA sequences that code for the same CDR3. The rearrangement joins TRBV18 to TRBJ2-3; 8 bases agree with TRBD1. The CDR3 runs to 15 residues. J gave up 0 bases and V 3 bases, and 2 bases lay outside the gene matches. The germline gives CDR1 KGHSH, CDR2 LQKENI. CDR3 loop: CASSPRTGSTDTQYF. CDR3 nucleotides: TGTGCCAGCTCACCGAGGACAGGGAGCACAGATACGCAGTATTTT.

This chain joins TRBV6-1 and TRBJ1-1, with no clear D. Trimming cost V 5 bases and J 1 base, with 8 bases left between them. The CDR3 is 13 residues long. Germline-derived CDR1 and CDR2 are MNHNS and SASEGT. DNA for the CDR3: TGTGCCAGCAGTAAGGACTGGAACACTGAAGCTTTCTTT. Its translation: CASSKDWNTEAFF.

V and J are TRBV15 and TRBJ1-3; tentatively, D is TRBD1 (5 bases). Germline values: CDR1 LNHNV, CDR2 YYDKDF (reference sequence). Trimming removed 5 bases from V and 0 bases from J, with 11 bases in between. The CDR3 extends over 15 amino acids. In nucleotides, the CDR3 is TGTGCCACCAGCCAAGGACACAGCTCTGGAAACACCATATATTTT. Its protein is CATSQGHSSGNTIYF.

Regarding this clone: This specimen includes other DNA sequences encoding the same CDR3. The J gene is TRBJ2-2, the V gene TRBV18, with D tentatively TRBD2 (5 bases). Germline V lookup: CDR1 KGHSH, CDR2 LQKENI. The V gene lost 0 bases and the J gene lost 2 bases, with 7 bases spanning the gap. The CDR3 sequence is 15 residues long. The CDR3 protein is CASSPPSGNTGELFF. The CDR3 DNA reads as TGTGCCAGCTCACCACCGTCGGGAAACACCGGGGAGCTGTTTTTT.

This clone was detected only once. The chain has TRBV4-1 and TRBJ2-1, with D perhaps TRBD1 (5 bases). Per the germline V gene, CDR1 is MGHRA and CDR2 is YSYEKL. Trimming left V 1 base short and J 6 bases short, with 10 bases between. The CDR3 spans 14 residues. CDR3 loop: CASSQVSRVNEQFF. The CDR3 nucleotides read TGCGCCAGCAGCCAAGTTAGCAGGGTCAATGAGCAGTTCTTC.

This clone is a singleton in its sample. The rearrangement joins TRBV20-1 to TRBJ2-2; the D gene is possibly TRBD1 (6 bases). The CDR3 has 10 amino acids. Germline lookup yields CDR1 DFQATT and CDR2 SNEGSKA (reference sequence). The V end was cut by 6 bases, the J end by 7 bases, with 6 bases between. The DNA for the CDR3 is TGCAGTGCCAGGGGCGGGGAGCTGTTTTTT. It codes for CSARGGELFF.

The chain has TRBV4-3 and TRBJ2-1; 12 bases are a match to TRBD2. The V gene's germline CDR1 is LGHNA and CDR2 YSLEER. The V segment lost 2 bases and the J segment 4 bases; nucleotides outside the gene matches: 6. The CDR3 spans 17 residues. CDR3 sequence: CASSQTQTSGSYNEQFF. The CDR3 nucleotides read TGCGCCAGCAGCCAAACCCAGACTAGCGGGAGTTACAATGAGCAGTTCTTC.

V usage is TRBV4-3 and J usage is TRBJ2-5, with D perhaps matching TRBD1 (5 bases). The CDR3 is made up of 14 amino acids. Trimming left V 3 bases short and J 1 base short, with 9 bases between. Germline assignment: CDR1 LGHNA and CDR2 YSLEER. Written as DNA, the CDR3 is TGCGCCAGCAGCCATCGAACAGGCCAAGAGACCCAGTACTTC. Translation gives CASSHRTGQETQYF.

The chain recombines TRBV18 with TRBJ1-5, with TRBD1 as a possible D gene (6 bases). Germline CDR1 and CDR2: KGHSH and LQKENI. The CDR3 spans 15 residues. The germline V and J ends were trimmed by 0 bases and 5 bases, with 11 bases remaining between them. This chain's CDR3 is CASSPPGGTDQPQHF. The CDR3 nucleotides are TGTGCCAGCTCACCACCGGGGGGCACCGATCAGCCCCAGCATTTT.

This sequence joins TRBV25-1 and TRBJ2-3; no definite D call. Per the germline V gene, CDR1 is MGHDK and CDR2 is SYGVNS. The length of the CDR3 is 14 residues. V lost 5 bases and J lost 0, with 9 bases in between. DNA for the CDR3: TGTGCCAGCAGTCTCGGATTCAGCACAGATACGCAGTATTTT. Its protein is CASSLGFSTDTQYF.

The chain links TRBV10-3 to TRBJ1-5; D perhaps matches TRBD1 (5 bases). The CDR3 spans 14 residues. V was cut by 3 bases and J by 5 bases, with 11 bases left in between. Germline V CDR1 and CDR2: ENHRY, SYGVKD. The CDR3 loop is CAISEWGGDQPQHF. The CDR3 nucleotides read TGTGCCATCAGTGAATGGGGAGGGGATCAGCCCCAGCATTTT.

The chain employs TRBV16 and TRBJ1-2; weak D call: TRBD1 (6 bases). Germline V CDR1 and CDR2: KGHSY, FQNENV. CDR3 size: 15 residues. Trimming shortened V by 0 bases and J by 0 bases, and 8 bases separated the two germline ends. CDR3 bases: TGTGCCAGCAGCCAATCGGGGGCAGCTAACTATGGCTACACCTTC. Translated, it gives CASSQSGAANYGYTF.

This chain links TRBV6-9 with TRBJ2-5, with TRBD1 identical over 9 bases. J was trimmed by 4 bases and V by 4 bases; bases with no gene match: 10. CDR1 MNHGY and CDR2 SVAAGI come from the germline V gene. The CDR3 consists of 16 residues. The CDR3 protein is CASSWRRDRDLETQYF. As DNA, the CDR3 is TGTGCCAGCAGTTGGAGACGGGACAGGGATTTAGAGACCCAGTACTTC.

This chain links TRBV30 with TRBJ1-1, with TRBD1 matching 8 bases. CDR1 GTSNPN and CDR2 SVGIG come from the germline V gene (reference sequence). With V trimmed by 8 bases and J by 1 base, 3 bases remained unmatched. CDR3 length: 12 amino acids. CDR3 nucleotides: TGTGCCCGTGACAGGGGGAACACTGAAGCTTTCTTT. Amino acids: CARDRGNTEAFF.

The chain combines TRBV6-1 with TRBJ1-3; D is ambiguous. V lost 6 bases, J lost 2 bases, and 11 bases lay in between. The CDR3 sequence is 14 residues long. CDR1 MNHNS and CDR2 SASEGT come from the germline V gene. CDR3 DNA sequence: TGTGCCAGCAGCCACGGACTGGCTGGAAACACCATATATTTT. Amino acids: CASSHGLAGNTIYF.

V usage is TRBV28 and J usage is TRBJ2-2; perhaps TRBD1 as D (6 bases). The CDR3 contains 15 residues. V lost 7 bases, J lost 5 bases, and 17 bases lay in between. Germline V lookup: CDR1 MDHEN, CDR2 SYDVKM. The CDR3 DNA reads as TGTGCCAGCAATCAGGGGTACCCGAGGACCGGGGAGCTGTTTTTT. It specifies CASNQGYPRTGELFF.

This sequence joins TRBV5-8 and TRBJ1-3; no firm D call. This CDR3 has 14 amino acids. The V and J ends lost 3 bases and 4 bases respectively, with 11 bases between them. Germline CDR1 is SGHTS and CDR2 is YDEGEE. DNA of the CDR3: TGTGCCAGCAGCTATGGGAGTTTGGGAAACACCATATATTTT. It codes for CASSYGSLGNTIYF.